This T cell receptor beta chain was found in a study of T-cell memory formation after mild COVID-19. Overall study results and limits: Chiefly within CM and EM were the contracting CD4+ clones; CD8+ ones were within EMRA.

TCRdb fed the 5' RACE reads into MiXCR, producing one record per CDR3 protein. The table includes tens of thousands of distinct CDR3 sequences, roughly 16% detected once. Notes on this clonotype: Its antigen remains unidentified.

This receptor was identified in a man in his late teens or twenties who had mild COVID-19 (a few samples of this study predate the infection). Cell type and time point are not known. Material: PBMCs or a T cell subset sorted from them (not recorded which).

This chain's CDR3 is CASSSSFGAEQYF. In nucleotides, the CDR3 is TGTGCCAGCAGCTCGTCTTTCGGAGCCGAGCAGTACTTC. The V gene is TRBV11-2, the J gene TRBJ2-7; D gene ambiguous. This CDR3 is built from 13 residues. Per germline, CDR1 SGHAT and CDR2 FQNNGV. The germline V and J ends were trimmed by 4 bases and 6 bases, with 13 bases remaining between them.